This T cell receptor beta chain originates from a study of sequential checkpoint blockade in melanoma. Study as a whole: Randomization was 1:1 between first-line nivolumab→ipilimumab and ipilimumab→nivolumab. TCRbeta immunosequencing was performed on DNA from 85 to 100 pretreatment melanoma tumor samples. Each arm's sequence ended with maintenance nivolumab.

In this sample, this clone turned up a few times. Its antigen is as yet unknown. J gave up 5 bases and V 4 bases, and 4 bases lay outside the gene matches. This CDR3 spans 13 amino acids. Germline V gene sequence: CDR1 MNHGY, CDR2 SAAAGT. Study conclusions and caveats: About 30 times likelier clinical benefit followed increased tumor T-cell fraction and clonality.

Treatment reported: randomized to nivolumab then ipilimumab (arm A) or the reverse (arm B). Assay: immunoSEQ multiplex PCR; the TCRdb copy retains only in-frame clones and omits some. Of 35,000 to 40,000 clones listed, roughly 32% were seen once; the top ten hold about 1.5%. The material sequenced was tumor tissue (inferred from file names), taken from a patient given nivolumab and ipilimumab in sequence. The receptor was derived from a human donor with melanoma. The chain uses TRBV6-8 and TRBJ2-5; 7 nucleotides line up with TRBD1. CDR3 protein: CASSSGQRETQYF. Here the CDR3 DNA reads TGTGCCAGCAGTTCGGGACAGAGGGAGACCCAGTACTTC.